This is a list of T cell receptor beta chains from one sample in a study of blood T cell repertoires in COVID-19. Sequencing used immunoSEQ multiplex PCR; TCRdb keeps in-frame clones, though not all of them. The sample contains fewer than 250,000 clones, about four fifths of which appear only once. Source material: peripheral blood. The receptor set was obtained from a woman of 80 years or more with acute or convalescent COVID-19. Each CDR3 is given with its conserved first and last residue. D genes are given only for firm matches. Clone size is given for some rows only: seen once, a few or many times, or a class if the clone is expanded.

>TRBJ1-5|once|-|TRBV7-6
CASSSIPNSNQPQHF
TGTGCCAGCAGCTCCATACCGAACTCTAATCAGCCCCAGCATTTT
>TRBJ2-1|-|TRBD2|TRBV7-9
CASSPAGTSGANSYNEQFF
TGTGCCAGCAGCCCCGCCGGGACTAGCGGGGCTAACTCCTACAATGAGCAGTTCTTC
>TRBJ2-1|-|-|TRBV28
CASSLAGWLDARGEQFF
TGTGCCAGCAGTTTGGCGGGCTGGCTTGATGCTCGGGGTGAGCAGTTCTTC
>TRBJ2-7|-|-|TRBV27
CASSLNAGSYEQYF
TGTGCCAGCAGTTTAAACGCAGGGTCCTACGAGCAGTACTTC
>TRBJ1-2|-|-|TRBV23-1
CASSHPANYGYTF
TGCGCCAGCAGTCACCCAGCTAACTATGGCTACACCTTC
>TRBJ2-7|-|-|TRBV5-8
CASSLDGASDQQYF
TGTGCCAGCAGCTTGGACGGAGCTAGCGACCAGCAGTACTTC
>TRBJ1-6|-|TRBD1|TRBV11-3
CASSLLTDRSSPLHF
TGTGCCAGCAGCTTATTAACGGACAGGAGTTCACCCCTCCACTTT
>TRBJ2-3|-|TRBD2|TRBV4-3
CASSPLAGGATDTQYF
TGCGCCAGCAGCCCCCTAGCGGGGGGGGCCACAGATACGCAGTATTTT
>TRBJ2-7|once|TRBD2|TRBV10-1
CASSGGGPLGYEQYF
TGCGCCAGCAGTGGCGGGGGACCGTTAGGCTACGAGCAGTACTTC
>TRBJ1-6|-|-|TRBV5-4
CASSPPTGNNSPLHF
TGTGCCAGCAGCCCCCCTACGGGAAATAATTCACCCCTCCACTTT
>TRBJ2-1|few|TRBD2|TRBV7-6
CASSLETSRNNEQFF
TGTGCCAGCAGCTTAGAGACTAGCAGAAACAATGAGCAGTTCTTC
>TRBJ1-5|-|-|TRBV5-5
CASSLGAPNSNQPQHF
TGTGCCAGCAGCTTGGGGGCCCCTAATAGCAATCAGCCCCAGCATTTT
>TRBJ1-2|-|TRBD1|TRBV25-1
CASSPAEGAVYGYTF
TGTGCCAGCAGTCCGGCGGAGGGGGCAGTCTATGGCTACACCTTC
>TRBJ1-1|-|-|TRBV5-5
CASSFRVNTEAFF
TGTGCCAGCAGCTTCCGGGTTAACACTGAAGCTTTCTTT
>TRBJ1-4|-|-|TRBV4-3
CASSRHINSLDANEKLFF
TGCGCCAGCAGCCGCCATATAAACTCTTTAGATGCTAATGAAAAACTGTTTTTT
>TRBJ2-7|few|-|TRBV19
CASSILGAGSLDEQYF
TGTGCCAGTAGTATTCTTGGAGCAGGGTCTTTGGACGAGCAGTACTTC
>TRBJ1-1|-|-|TRBV24-1
CATSRGWDTEAFF
TGTGCCACCAGTCGAGGGTGGGACACTGAAGCTTTCTTT
>TRBJ2-7|-|-|TRBV6-6
CASRVSDFAYEQYF
TGTGCCAGCAGGGTCTCGGACTTTGCCTACGAGCAGTACTTC
>TRBJ1-4|-|TRBD1|TRBV4-3
CASSQDLTGVNEKLFF
TGCGCCAGCAGCCAAGATCTCACAGGGGTTAATGAAAAACTGTTTTTT
>TRBJ2-2|once|TRBD2|TRBV27
CASSLSVSGINTGELFF
TGTGCCAGCAGTTTATCGGTTAGCGGGATAAACACCGGGGAGCTGTTTTTT
>TRBJ1-4|-|TRBD1|TRBV4-3
CASSRDRGGGGELGEKLFF
TGCGCCAGCAGCCGCGACAGGGGAGGGGGAGGGGAGCTAGGTGAAAAACTGTTTTTT
>TRBJ2-7|-|TRBD2|TRBV19
CASRRLAGELGGEQYF
TGTGCCAGTAGAAGACTAGCGGGAGAGCTGGGGGGTGAGCAGTACTTC
>TRBJ1-1|-|-|TRBV2
CASTPPWGAGAFF
TGTGCCAGCACCCCGCCATGGGGAGCCGGGGCTTTCTTT
>TRBJ2-7|-|-|TRBV6-1
CASSEGLAHPYEQYF
TGTGCCAGCAGTGAAGGGTTGGCCCACCCCTACGAGCAGTACTTC
>TRBJ2-2|-|-|TRBV3-1/TRBV3-2
CASSQQFDSTGELFF
TGTGCCAGCAGCCAACAATTCGACAGCACCGGGGAGCTGTTTTTT
>TRBJ2-1|-|TRBD2|TRBV11-2
CASNLLAAHNEQFF
TGTGCCAGCAACCTACTAGCGGCTCACAATGAGCAGTTCTTC
>TRBJ1-1|few|-|TRBV10-3
CAISDRQVAGRTEAFF
TGTGCCATCAGTGACCGACAGGTTGCTGGGCGCACTGAAGCTTTCTTT
>TRBJ2-7|-|-|TRBV7-9
CASSWGQGTYEQYF
TGTGCCAGCAGCTGGGGTCAGGGAACCTACGAGCAGTACTTC
>TRBJ2-3|few|TRBD2|TRBV11-2
CASSSGLAGDWGTDTQYF
TGTGCCAGCAGCTCCGGACTAGCGGGGGACTGGGGCACAGATACGCAGTATTTT
>TRBJ2-7|-|TRBD2|TRBV28
CASSRPLAGENPEQYF
TGTGCCAGCAGTAGGCCCCTAGCGGGAGAAAACCCCGAGCAGTACTTC
>TRBJ2-1|-|-|TRBV5-1
CASSLDLGGIYNEQFF
TGCGCCAGCAGCTTGGATCTGGGAGGAATCTACAATGAGCAGTTCTTC
>TRBJ1-1|-|-|TRBV3-1/TRBV3-2
CASSQGAAGNTEAFF
TGTGCCAGCAGCCAAGGGGCGGCGGGGAACACTGAAGCTTTCTTT
>TRBJ1-6|-|-|TRBV9
CASSVGQNNSPLHF
TGTGCCAGCAGCGTAGGACAGAATAATTCACCCCTCCACTTT
>TRBJ1-2|-|-|TRBV5-6
CASSLGTGIGYTF
TGTGCCAGCAGCTTGGGGACGGGGATTGGCTACACCTTC
>TRBJ2-5|-|-|TRBV25-1
CASRQGSEETQYF
TGTGCCAGCAGGCAGGGATCCGAAGAGACCCAGTACTTC
>TRBJ1-6|once|TRBD1|TRBV30
CACWTGYNSPLHF
TGTGCCTGTTGGACAGGTTATAATTCACCCCTCCACTTT
>TRBJ1-1|few|-|TRBV7-2
CASSLAGSSGTEAFF
TGTGCCAGCAGCTTAGCGGGGAGCTCGGGCACTGAAGCTTTCTTT
>TRBJ1-1|-|-|TRBV7-9
CASSLQPGNTEAFF
TGTGCCAGCAGCTTACAGCCAGGGAACACTGAAGCTTTCTTT
>TRBJ2-3|-|TRBD1|TRBV30
CAWSRQGTTQYF
TGTGCCTGGAGTAGACAGGGAACTACGCAGTATTTT